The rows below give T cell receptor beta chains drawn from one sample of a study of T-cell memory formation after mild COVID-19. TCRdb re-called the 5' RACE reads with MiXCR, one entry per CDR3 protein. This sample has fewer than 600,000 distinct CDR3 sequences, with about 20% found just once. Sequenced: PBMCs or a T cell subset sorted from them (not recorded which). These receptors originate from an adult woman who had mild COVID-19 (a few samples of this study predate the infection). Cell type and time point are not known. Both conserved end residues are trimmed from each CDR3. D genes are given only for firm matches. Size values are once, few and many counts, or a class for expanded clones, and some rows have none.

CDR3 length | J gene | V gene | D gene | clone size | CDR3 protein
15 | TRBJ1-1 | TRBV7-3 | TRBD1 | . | ASSDDRGQLRNTEAF
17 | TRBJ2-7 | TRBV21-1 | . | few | ARQGARDRETQRGYEQY
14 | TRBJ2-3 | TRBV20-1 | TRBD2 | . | SAESRSSGHTDTQY
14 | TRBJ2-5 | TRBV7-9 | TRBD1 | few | ASRPGQGAGGETQY
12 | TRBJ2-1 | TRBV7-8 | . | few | ASSFPGIGNEQF
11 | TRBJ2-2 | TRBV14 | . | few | ASSQDPTGELF
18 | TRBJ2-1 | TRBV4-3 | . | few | ASSQGKAGVHLGVYNEQF
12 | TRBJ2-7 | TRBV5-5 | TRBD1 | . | ASNAAGGSYEQY
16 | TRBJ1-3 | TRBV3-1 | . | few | ASSQDRDALSSGNTIY
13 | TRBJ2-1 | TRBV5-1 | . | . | ASSPGSVGNNEQF
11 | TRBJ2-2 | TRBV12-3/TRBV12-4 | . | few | ASSFSGRGELF
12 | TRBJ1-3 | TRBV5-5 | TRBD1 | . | ASSPTGAGNTIY
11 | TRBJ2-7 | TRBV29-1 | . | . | SALTRGIYEQY
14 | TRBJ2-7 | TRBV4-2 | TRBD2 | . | ASSQDERGVFYEQY
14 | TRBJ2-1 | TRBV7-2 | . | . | ASSLDRFNSYNEQF
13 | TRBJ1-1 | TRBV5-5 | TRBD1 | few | ASSTVQGWDTEAF
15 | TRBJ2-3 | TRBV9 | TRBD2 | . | ASSASPSGTITDTQY
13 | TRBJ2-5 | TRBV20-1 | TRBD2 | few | SASAPGGGQETQY
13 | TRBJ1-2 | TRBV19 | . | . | ATKVQAWGNYGYT
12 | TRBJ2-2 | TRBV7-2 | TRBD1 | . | ASSSDRGAGELF
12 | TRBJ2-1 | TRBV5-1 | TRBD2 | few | ASSSREGYNEQF
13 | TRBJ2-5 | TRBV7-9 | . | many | ASSLGAGARETQY
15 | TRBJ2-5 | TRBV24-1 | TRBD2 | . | ATSDPRLAGVEETQY
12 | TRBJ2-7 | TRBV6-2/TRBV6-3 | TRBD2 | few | ASSYFSGSLEQY
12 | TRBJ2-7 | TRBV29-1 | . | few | SVIEQGDFYEQY
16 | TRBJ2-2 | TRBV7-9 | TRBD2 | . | ASSFGLAGGLNTGELF
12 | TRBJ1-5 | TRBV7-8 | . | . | ASSLIVSHQPQH
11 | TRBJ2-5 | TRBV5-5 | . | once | ASSLHSAETQY
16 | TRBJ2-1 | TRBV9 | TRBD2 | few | ASSVDLRTSGGYNEQF